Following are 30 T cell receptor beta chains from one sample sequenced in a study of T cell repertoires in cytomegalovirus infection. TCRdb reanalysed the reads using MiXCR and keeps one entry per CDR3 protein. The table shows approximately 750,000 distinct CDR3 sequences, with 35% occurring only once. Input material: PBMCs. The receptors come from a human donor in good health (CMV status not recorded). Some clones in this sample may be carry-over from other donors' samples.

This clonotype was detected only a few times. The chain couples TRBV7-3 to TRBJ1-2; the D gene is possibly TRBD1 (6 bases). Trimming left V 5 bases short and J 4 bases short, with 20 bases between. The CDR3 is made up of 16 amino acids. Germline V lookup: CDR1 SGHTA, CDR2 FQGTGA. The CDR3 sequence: CASSQGPDGQSYGYTF. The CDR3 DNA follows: TGTGCCAGCAGCCAAGGGCCGGATGGACAGTCCTATGGCTACACCTTC.

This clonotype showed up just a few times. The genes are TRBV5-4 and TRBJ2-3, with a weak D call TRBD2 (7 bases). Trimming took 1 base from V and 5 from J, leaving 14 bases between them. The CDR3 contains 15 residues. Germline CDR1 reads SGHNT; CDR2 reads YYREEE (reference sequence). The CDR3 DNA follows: TGTGCCAGCAGCTTGTGGGGGGGCCCCAAAGATACGCAGTATTTT. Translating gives CASSLWGGPKDTQYF.

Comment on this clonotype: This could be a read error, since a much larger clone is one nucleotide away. The DNA of the CDR3 is TGTGCCAGCACCACTAGCGGCGCCCTGGGTGAGAAGTTCTTC. Protein: CASTTSGALGEKFF. The chain employs TRBV12-3 or TRBV12-4 and TRBJ2-1, with 8 bases that match TRBD2. The CDR3 has 14 residues.

Here the CDR3 DNA reads TGTGCCAGTAGTATGTCTTATTCGCACTACGAGCAGTACTTC. It codes for CASSMSYSHYEQYF. The chain links TRBV19 to TRBJ2-7; D is ambiguous. In germline, CDR1 is LNHDA, CDR2 SQIVND (reference sequence). The V end was cut by 3 bases, the J end by 3 bases, with 12 bases between. The CDR3 contains 14 residues.

The CDR3 bases are TGTGCCAGCAGTTACGTAACCGGGGTGTACACTGAAGCTTTCTTT. The encoded protein is CASSYVTGVYTEAFF. The chain links TRBV6-2 or TRBV6-3 to TRBJ1-1; D remains unclear. CDR1 MNHEY and CDR2 SVGEGT come from the germline V gene. The V end was cut by 2 bases, the J end by 3 bases, with 13 bases between. The CDR3 has 15 residues.

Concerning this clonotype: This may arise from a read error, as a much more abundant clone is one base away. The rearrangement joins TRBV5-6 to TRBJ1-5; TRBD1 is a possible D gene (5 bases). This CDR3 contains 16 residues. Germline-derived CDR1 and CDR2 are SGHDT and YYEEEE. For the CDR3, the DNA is TGTGCCAGCAGCTCGTACAGGCTGGATAGCAATCAGCCCCAGCCTTTT. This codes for CASSSYRLDSNQPQPF.

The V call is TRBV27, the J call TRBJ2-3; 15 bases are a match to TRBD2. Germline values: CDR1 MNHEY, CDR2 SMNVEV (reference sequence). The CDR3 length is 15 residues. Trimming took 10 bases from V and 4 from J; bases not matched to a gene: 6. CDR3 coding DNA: TGTGCCACCGGGACTAGCGGGAGGATCCCAGATACGCAGTATTTT. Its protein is CATGTSGRIPDTQYF.

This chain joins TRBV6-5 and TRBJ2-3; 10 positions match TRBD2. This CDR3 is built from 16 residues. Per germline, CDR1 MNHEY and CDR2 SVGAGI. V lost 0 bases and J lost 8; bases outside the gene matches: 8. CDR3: CASSYSASGSHVTQYF. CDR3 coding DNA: TGTGCCAGCAGTTACTCTGCTAGCGGGAGTCATGTTACGCAGTATTTT.

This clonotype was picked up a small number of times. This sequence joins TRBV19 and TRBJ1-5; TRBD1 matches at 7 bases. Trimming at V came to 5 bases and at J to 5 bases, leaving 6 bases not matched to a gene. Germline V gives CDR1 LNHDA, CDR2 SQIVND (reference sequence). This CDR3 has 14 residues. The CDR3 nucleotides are TGTGCCAGTAGTTACCTAGACAGGGATCAGCCCCAGCATTTT. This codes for CASSYLDRDQPQHF.

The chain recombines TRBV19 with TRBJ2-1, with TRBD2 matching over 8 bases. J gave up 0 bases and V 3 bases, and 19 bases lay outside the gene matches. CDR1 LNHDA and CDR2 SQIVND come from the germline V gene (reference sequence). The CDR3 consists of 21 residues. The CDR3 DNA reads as TGTGCCAGTAGTATCGGGGGGGGGAAATACGATGGAGGGTCCTCCTACAATGAGCAGTTCTTC. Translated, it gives CASSIGGGKYDGGSSYNEQFF.

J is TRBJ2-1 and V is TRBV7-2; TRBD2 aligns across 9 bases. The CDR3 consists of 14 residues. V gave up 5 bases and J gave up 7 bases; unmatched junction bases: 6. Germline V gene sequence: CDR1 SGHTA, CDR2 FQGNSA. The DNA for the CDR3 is TGTGCCAGCAGCCCGACTAGCGGAGTGAATGAGCAGTTCTTC. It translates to CASSPTSGVNEQFF.

The CDR3 DNA reads TGTGCCAGCAGCAAAGGTCTCTCTGGGGCCAACGTCCTGACTTTC. Translation: CASSKGLSGANVLTF. This sequence joins TRBV27 and TRBJ2-6; unclear D gene. The length of the CDR3 is 15 residues. Looked up from germline, CDR1 is MNHEY and CDR2 is SMNVEV (reference sequence). V lost 6 bases to trimming and J lost 0 bases, with 9 bases between them.

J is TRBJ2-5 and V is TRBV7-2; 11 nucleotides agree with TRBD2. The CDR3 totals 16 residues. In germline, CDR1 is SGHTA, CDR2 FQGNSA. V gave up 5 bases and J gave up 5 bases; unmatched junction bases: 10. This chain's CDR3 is CASSGIAGGPGETQYF. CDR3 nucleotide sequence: TGTGCCAGCAGCGGGATAGCGGGGGGGCCCGGGGAGACCCAGTACTTC.

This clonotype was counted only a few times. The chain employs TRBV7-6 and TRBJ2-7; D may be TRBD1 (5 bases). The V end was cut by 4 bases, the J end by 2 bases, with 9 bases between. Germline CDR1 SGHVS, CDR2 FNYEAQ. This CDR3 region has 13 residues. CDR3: CASSYGQTYEQYF. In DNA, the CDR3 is TGTGCCAGCAGCTACGGACAAACCTACGAGCAGTACTTC.

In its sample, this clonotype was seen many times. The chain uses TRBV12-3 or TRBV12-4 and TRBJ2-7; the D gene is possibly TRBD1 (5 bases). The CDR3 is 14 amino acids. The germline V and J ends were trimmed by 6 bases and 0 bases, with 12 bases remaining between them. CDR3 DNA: TGTGCCAGCAGCGACAGACCAAGCTCCTACGAGCAGTACTTC. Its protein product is CASSDRPSSYEQYF.

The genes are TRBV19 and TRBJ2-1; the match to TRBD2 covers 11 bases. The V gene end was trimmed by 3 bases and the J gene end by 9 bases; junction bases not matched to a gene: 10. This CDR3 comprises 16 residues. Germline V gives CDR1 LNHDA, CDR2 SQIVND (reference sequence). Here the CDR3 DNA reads TGTGCCAGTAGTATCCTTTTCGGACTAGCGGGCATTGAGCAGTTCTTC. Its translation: CASSILFGLAGIEQFF.

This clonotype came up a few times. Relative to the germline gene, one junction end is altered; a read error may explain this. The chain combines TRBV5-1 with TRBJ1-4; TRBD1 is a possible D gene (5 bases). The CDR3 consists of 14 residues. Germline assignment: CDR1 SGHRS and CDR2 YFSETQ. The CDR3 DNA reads TGCGCCAGTAGCTCAGGGAGGATGGAAGAAAAACTGTTTTTT. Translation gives CASSSGRMEEKLFF. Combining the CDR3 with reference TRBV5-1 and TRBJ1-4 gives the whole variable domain KAGVTQTPRYLIKTRGQQVTLSCSPISGHRSVSWYQQTPGQGLQFLFEYFSETQRNKGNFPGRFSGRQFSNSRSEMNVSTLELGDSALYLCASSSGRMEEKLFFGSGTQLSVL.

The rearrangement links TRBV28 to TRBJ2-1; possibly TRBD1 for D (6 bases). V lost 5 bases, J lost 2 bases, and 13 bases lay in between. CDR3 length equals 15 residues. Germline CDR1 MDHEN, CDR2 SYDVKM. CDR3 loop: CASSPQGNPYNEQFF. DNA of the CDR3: TGTGCCAGCAGTCCACAGGGAAACCCCTACAATGAGCAGTTCTTC.

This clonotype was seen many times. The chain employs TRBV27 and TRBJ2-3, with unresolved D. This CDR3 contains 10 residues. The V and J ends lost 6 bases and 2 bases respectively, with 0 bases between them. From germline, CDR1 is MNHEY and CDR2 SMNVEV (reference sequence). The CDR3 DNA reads TGTGCCAGCAGCACAGATACGCAGTATTTT. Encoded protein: CASSTDTQYF.

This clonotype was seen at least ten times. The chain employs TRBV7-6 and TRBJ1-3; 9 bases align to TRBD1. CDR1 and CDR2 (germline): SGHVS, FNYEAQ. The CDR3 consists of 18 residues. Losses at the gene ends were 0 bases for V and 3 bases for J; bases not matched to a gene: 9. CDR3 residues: CASSLAHRGRVNGNTIYF. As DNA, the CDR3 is TGTGCCAGCAGCTTAGCGCACAGGGGGCGAGTAAATGGAAACACCATATATTTT.

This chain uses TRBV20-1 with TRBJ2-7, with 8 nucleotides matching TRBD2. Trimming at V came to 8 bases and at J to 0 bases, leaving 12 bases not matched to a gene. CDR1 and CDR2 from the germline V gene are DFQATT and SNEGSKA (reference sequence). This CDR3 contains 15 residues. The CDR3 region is CSPGGSGVSSYEQYF. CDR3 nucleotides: TGCAGTCCGGGGGGTAGCGGGGTAAGCTCCTACGAGCAGTACTTC.

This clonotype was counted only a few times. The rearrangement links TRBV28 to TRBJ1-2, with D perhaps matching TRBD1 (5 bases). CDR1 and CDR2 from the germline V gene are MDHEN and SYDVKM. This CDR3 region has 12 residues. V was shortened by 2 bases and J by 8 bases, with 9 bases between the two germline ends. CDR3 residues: CASSLRGGGYTF. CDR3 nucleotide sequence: TGTGCCAGCAGTTTAAGGGGAGGCGGCTACACCTTC.

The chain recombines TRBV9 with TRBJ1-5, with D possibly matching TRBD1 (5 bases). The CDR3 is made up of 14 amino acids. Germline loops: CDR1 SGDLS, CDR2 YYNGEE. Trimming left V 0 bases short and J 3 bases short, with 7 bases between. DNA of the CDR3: TGTGCCAGCAGCGTAGGACAGTTCAATCAGCCCCAGCATTTT. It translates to CASSVGQFNQPQHF.

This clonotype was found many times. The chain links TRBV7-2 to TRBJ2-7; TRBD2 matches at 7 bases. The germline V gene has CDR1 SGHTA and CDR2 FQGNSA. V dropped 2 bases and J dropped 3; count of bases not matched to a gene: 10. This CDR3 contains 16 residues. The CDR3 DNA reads TGTGCCAGCAGCTTAACGTCGCTAGCGGAACACTACGAGCAGTACTTC. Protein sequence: CASSLTSLAEHYEQYF.

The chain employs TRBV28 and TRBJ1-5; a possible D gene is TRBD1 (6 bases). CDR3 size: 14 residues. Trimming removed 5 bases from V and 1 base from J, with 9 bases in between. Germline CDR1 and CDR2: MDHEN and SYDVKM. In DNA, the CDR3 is TGTGCCAGCAGTGTCGACAGGAGCAATCAGCCCCAGCATTTT. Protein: CASSVDRSNQPQHF. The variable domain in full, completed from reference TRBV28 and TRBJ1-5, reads DVKVTQSSRYLVKRTGEKVFLECVQDMDHENMFWYRQDPGLGLRLIYFSYDVKMKEKGDIPEGYSVSREKKERFSLILESASTNQTSMYLCASSVDRSNQPQHFGDGTRLSIL.

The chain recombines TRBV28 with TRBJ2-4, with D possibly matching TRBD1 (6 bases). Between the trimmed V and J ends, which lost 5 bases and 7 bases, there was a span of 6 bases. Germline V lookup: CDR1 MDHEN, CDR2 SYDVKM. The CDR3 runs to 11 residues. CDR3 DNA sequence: TGTGCCAGCAGTACAGGGAACATTCAGTACTTC. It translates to CASSTGNIQYF.

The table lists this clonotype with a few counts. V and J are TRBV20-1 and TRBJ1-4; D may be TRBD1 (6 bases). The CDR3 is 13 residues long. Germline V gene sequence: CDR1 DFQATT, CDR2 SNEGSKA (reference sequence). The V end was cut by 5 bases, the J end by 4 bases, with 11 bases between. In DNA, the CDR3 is TGCAGTGCTCGGTCAGGGGTTAATGAAAAACTGTTTTTT. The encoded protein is CSARSGVNEKLFF.

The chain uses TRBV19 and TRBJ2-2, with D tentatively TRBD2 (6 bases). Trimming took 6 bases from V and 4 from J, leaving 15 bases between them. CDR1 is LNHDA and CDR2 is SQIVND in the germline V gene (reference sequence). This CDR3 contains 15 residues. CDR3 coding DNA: TGTGCCAGTAGCCCGGAGGGGAGCGTCACCGGGGAGCTGTTTTTT. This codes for CASSPEGSVTGELFF.

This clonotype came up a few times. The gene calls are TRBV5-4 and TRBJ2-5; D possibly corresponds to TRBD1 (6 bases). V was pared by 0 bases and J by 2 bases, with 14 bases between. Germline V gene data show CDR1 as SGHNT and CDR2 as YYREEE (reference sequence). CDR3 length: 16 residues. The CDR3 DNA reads TGTGCCAGCAGCTTGGTTTCGGGACAAGAACAAGAGACCCAGTACTTC. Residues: CASSLVSGQEQETQYF.

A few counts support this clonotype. The CDR3 protein is CSAGRLAGYNEQFF. CDR3 nucleotides: TGCAGTGCTGGCCGACTAGCGGGTTACAATGAGCAGTTCTTC. The rearrangement links TRBV20-1 to TRBJ2-1, with 10 bases identical to TRBD2. Germline V gene data show CDR1 as DFQATT and CDR2 as SNEGSKA (reference sequence). The CDR3 runs 14 residues. Trimming at V came to 5 bases and at J to 4 bases, leaving 5 bases not matched to a gene.